This T cell receptor beta chain was retrieved from a study of cytomegalovirus exposure and HLA in healthy donors. Findings of the study overall: Clonal expansion was found to be greater in HLA-associated TCR beta chains than in equally common others in a later analysis.

Turning to this clone: Its specificity is not known.

V was clipped by 4 bases and J by 3 bases; unmatched bases: 8. Germline V gene sequence: CDR1 SGHDT, CDR2 YYEEEE. CDR3 length equals 16 residues. PCR primers comprised 60 Vbeta and 13 Jbeta primers. Only in-frame clones appear in the TCRdb table, and some are missing; sequencing was by immunoSEQ multiplex PCR. Among some 85,000 clones, around three quarters were seen once, and the ten largest hold roughly 4.2%. The source of this sequence is a middle-aged woman in good health and CMV-seropositive. The sample was PBMCs. This chain links TRBV5-6 with TRBJ1-5; 9 bases align to TRBD1. CDR3 amino acids: CASSPGTGRYNQPQHF. CDR3 nucleotide sequence: TGTGCCAGCAGCCCGGGGACAGGGCGTTACAATCAGCCCCAGCATTTT.